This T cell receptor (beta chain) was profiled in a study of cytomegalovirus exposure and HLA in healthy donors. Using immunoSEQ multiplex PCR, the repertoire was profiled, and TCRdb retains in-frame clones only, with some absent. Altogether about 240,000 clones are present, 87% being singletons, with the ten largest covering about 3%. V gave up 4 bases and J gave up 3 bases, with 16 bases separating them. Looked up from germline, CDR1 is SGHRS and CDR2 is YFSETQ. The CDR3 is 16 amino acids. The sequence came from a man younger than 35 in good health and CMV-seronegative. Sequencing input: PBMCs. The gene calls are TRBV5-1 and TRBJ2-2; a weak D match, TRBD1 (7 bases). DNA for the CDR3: TGCGCCAGCAGCCCAGCACGGGGGACAGACACCGGGGAGCTGTTTTTT. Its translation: CASSPARGTDTGELFF.